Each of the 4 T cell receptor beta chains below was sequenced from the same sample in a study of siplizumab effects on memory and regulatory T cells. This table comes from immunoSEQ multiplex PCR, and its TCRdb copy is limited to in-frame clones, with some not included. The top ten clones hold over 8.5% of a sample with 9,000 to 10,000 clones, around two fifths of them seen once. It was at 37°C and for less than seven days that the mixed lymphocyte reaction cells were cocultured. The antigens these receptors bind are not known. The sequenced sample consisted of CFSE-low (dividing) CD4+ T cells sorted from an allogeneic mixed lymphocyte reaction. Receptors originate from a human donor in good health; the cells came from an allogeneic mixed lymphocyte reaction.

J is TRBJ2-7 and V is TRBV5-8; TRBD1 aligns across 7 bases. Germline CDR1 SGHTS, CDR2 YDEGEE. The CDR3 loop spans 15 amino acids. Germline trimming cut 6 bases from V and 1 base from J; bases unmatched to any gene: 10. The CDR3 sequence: CASTTPGQRSYEQYF. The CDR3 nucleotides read TGTGCCAGCACCACACCGGGACAGCGATCCTACGAGCAGTACTTC.

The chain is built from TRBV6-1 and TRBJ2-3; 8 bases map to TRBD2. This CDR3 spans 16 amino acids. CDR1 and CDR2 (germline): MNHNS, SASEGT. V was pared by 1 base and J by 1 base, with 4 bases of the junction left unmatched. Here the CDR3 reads CASSEVWREGTDTQYF. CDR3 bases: TGTGCCAGCAGTGAAGTTTGGCGGGAGGGCACAGATACGCAGTATTTT.

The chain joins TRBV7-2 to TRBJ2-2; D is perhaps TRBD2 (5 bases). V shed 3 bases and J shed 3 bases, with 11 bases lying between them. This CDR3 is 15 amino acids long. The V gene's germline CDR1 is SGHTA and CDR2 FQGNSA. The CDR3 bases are TGTGCCAGCAGCTTGGTAAGCGGATACACCGGGGAGCTGTTTTTT. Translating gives CASSLVSGYTGELFF.

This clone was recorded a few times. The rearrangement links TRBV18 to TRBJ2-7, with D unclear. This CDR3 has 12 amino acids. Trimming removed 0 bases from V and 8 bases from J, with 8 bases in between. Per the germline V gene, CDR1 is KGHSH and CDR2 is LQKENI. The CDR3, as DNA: TGTGCCAGCTCACCACCTTCCCGTAAGCAGTACTTC. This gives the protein CASSPPSRKQYF. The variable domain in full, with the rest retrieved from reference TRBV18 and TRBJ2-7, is NAGVMQNPRHLVRRRGQEARLRCSPMKGHSHVYWYRQLPEEGLKFMVYLQKENIIDESGMPKERFSAEFPKEGPSILRIQQVVRGDSAAYFCASSPPSRKQYFGPGTRLTVT.